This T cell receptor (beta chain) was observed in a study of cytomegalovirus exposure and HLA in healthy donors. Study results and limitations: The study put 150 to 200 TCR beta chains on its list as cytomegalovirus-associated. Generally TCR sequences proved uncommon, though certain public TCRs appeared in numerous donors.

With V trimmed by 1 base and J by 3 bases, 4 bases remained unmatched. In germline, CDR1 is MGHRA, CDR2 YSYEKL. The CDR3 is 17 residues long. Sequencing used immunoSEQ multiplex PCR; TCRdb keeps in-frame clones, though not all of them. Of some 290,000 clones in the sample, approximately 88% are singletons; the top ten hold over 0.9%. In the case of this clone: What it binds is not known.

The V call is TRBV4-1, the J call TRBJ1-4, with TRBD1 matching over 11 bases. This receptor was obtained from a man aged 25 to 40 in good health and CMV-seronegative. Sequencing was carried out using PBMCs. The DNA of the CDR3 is TGCGCCAGCAGCCAAGCGGACAGGGGGCGATCTAATGAAAAACTGTTTTTT. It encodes CASSQADRGRSNEKLFF.